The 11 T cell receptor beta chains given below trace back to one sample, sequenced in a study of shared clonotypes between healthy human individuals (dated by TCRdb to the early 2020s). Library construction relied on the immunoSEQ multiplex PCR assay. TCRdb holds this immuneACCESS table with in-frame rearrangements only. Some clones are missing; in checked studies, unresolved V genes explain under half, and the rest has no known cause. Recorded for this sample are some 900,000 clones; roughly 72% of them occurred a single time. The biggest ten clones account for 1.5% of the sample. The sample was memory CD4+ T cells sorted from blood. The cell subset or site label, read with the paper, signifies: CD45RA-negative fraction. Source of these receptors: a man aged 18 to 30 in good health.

The CDR3 DNA reads as TGCGCCAGCAGCCAAGGACAGGGGGCATACGAGCAGTACTTC. Residues: CASSQGQGAYEQYF. V usage is TRBV4-1 and J usage is TRBJ2-7; 10 bases map to TRBD1. The CDR3 spans 14 residues. V trimming: 1 base; J trimming: 4 bases; junction bases outside the gene matches: 1. Germline V gives CDR1 MGHRA, CDR2 YSYEKL.

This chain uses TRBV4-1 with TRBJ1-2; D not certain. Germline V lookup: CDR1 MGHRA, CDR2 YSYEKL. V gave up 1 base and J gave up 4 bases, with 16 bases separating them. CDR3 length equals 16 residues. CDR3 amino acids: CASSQARRGVGYGYTF. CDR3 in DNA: TGCGCCAGCAGCCAAGCTCGCCGTGGGGTGGGCTATGGCTACACCTTC.

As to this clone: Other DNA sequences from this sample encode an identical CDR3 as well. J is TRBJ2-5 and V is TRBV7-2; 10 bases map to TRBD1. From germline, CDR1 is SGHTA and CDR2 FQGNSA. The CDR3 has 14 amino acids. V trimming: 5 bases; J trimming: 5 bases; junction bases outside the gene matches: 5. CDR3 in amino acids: CASSRQGAGETQYF. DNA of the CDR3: TGTGCCAGCAGCCGACAGGGGGCGGGGGAGACCCAGTACTTC.

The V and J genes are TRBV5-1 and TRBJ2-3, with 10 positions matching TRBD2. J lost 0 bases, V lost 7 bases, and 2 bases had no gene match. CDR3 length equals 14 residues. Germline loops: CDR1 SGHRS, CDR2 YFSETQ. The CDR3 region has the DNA TGCGCCAGCGGACTAGCGGCCAGCACAGATACGCAGTATTTT. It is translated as CASGLAASTDTQYF.

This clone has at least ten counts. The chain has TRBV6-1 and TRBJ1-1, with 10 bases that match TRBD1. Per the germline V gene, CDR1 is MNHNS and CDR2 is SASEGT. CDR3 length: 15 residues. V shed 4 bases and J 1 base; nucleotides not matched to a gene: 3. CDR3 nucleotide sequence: TGTGCCAGCAGTGGGGGGGACAGGGGGAACACTGAAGCTTTCTTT. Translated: CASSGGDRGNTEAFF.

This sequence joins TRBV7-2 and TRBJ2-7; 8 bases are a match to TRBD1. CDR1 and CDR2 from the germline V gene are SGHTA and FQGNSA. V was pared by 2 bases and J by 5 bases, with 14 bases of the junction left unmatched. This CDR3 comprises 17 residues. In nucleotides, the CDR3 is TGTGCCAGCAGCTTAACCCCCCGGACAGGGAGGAACAACGAGCAGTACTTC. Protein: CASSLTPRTGRNNEQYF. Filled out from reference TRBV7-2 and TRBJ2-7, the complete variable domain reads GAGVSQSPSNKVTEKGKDVELRCDPISGHTALYWYRQSLGQGLEFLIYFQGNSAPDKSGLPSDRFSAERTGGSVSTLTIQRTQQEDSAVYLCASSLTPRTGRNNEQYFGPGTRLTVT.

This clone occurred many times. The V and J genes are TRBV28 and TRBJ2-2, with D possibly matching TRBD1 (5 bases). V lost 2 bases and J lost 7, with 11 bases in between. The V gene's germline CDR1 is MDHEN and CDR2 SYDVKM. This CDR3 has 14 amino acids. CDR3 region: CASSLAQGFGELFF. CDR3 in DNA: TGTGCCAGCAGTTTAGCCCAGGGATTCGGGGAGCTGTTTTTT.

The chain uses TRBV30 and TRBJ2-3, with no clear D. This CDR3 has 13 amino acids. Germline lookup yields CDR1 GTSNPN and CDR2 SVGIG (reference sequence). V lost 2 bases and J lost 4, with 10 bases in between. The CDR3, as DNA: TGTGCCTGGAGTCCCCATCTCGCAGATACGCAGTATTTT. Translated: CAWSPHLADTQYF. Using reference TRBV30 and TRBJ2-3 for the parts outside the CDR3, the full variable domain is SQTIHQWPATLVQPVGSPLSLECTVEGTSNPNLYWYRQAAGRGLQLLFYSVGIGQISSEVPQNLSASRPQDRQFILSSKKLLLSDSGFYLCAWSPHLADTQYFGPGTRLTVL.

CDR3 loop: CASSYSLGQGNIQYF. As DNA, the CDR3 is TGTGCCAGCAGCTACTCTCTTGGGCAGGGGAACATTCAGTACTTC. V and J are TRBV9 and TRBJ2-4, with a possible D match to TRBD1 (6 bases). V was clipped by 4 bases and J by 7 bases, with 18 bases between them. CDR3 length: 15 residues. Germline CDR1 SGDLS, CDR2 YYNGEE.

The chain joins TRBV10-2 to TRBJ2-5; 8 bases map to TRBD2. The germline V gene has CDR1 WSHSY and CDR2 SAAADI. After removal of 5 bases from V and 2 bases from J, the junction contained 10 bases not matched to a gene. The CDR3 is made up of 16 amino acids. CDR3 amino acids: CASSSQRVAGQETQYF. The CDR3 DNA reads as TGCGCCAGCAGTTCCCAACGAGTAGCGGGGCAAGAGACCCAGTACTTC.

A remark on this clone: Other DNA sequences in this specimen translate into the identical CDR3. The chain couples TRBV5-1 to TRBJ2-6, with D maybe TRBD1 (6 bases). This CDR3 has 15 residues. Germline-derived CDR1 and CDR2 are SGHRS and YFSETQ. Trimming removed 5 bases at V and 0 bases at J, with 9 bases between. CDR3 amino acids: CASSSGDSGANVLTF. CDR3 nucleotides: TGCGCCAGCAGTTCAGGGGACTCTGGGGCCAACGTCCTGACTTTC.